These 29 T cell receptor beta chains originate from one sample sequenced in a study of T cell changes during pregnancy in multiple sclerosis. Using immunoSEQ multiplex PCR, the repertoire was profiled, and TCRdb retains in-frame clones only, with some absent. The sample holds roughly 40,000 clones, over 80% seen once. Source: CD4+ T cells from peripheral blood mononuclear cells, taken before pregnancy. Receptor source: a female donor with multiple sclerosis, enrolled in a pregnancy study.

The chain joins TRBV5-5 to TRBJ1-2, with TRBD1 matching 9 bases. This CDR3 spans 15 amino acids. The trim removed 0 bases at V and 4 bases at J, leaving 4 bases unmatched. Germline values: CDR1 SGHKS, CDR2 YYEKEE (reference sequence). The CDR3 DNA sequence: TGTGCCAGCAGCTTGGGGGGGACAGGGACCTATGGCTACACCTTC. It encodes CASSLGGTGTYGYTF.

The chain links TRBV4-3 to TRBJ2-4; 7 bases line up with TRBD2. This CDR3 has 19 amino acids. Germline V gene sequence: CDR1 LGHNA, CDR2 YSLEER. Trimming removed 0 bases from V and 1 base from J; junction bases left unmatched: 12. Written as DNA, the CDR3 is TGCGCCAGCAGCCAAGATTGGGGGGGAGCCTTTTTGGCCAAAAACATTCAGTACTTC. This sequence encodes CASSQDWGGAFLAKNIQYF.

CDR3 residues: CASSYQGAPNTEAFF. In DNA, the CDR3 is TGTGCCAGCAGCTATCAGGGGGCGCCGAACACTGAAGCTTTCTTT. The chain carries TRBV5-4 and TRBJ1-1; 8 nucleotides line up with TRBD1. CDR1 is SGHNT, CDR2 YYREEE, per germline (reference sequence). V lost 3 bases, J lost 1 base, and 5 bases stayed unmatched. The CDR3 runs 15 residues.

The chain links TRBV7-2 to TRBJ2-5; 9 nucleotides line up with TRBD1. In germline, CDR1 is SGHTA, CDR2 FQGNSA. The V gene end was trimmed by 5 bases and the J gene end by 9 bases; junction bases not matched to a gene: 13. There are 15 residues in the CDR3. The CDR3 is CASSPSAGQGLSQYF. DNA of the CDR3: TGTGCCAGCAGCCCCTCCGCGGGACAGGGATTGTCCCAGTACTTC. The full variable domain, completed using reference TRBV7-2 and TRBJ2-5, is GAGVSQSPSNKVTEKGKDVELRCDPISGHTALYWYRQSLGQGLEFLIYFQGNSAPDKSGLPSDRFSAERTGGSVSTLTIQRTQQEDSAVYLCASSPSAGQGLSQYFGPGTRLLVL.

The chain combines TRBV7-2 with TRBJ2-3; 13 bases line up with TRBD2. The CDR3 consists of 16 residues. Germline trimming cut 4 bases from V and 5 bases from J; bases unmatched to any gene: 6. The germline V gene encodes CDR1 SGHTA and CDR2 FQGNSA. This chain's CDR3 is CASSWTGTSGVDTQYF. The CDR3 DNA follows: TGTGCCAGCAGCTGGACCGGGACTAGCGGGGTAGATACGCAGTATTTT.

The chain recombines TRBV4-1 with TRBJ1-3, with D unresolved. The germline gives CDR1 MGHRA, CDR2 YSYEKL. V lost 0 bases, J lost 2 bases, and 14 bases lay in between. The CDR3 is made up of 17 amino acids. CDR3 nucleotides: TGCGCCAGCAGCCAAGAAAGGACCAGAGGGACTGGAAACACCATATATTTT. Translation gives CASSQERTRGTGNTIYF.

The V and J genes are TRBV7-2 and TRBJ1-6; 11 bases match TRBD1. Germline V lookup: CDR1 SGHTA, CDR2 FQGNSA. V trimming: 4 bases; J trimming: 10 bases; junction bases outside the gene matches: 12. CDR3 length: 17 amino acids. CDR3 sequence: CASSSQTGTGGNSPLHF. In DNA, the CDR3 is TGTGCCAGCAGCTCACAGACCGGGACAGGGGGTAACTCACCCCTCCACTTT.

The rearrangement joins TRBV5-1 to TRBJ1-1; TRBD1 might be the D (6 bases). CDR3 length equals 16 residues. Germline assignment: CDR1 SGHRS and CDR2 YFSETQ. Trimming pared 5 bases from V and 0 bases from J, leaving 17 bases between. CDR3 DNA: TGCGCCAGCAGGGGACAAGATCGAGTACTGAACACTGAAGCTTTCTTT. Amino acids: CASRGQDRVLNTEAFF.

The chain employs TRBV30 and TRBJ2-5; D is unclear. V was shortened by 3 bases and J by 1 base, with 3 bases between the two germline ends. Per germline, CDR1 GTSNPN and CDR2 SVGIG (reference sequence). There are 11 residues in the CDR3. The CDR3 spells CAWRAQETQYF. CDR3 in DNA: TGTGCCTGGAGGGCCCAAGAGACCCAGTACTTC. Full variable domain (remainder filled in from reference TRBV30 and TRBJ2-5): SQTIHQWPATLVQPVGSPLSLECTVEGTSNPNLYWYRQAAGRGLQLLFYSVGIGQISSEVPQNLSASRPQDRQFILSSKKLLLSDSGFYLCAWRAQETQYFGPGTRLLVL.

The CDR3 sequence is CASSVSVMNTEAFF. CDR3 sequence (DNA): TGCGCCAGCAGTGTTTCGGTTATGAACACTGAAGCTTTCTTT. This chain links TRBV10-2 with TRBJ1-1; the D is unclear. The V end was cut by 4 bases, the J end by 0 bases, with 9 bases between. The germline gives CDR1 WSHSY, CDR2 SAAADI. CDR3 length equals 14 residues.

CDR3 in amino acids: CASGPWPRVYNTEAFF. CDR3 sequence (DNA): TGTGCCAGCGGACCGTGGCCGAGGGTGTACAACACTGAAGCTTTCTTT. The V call is TRBV19, the J call TRBJ1-1, with D hard to call. This CDR3 is built from 16 residues. CDR1 is LNHDA and CDR2 is SQIVND in the germline V gene (reference sequence). Trimming removed 9 bases from V and 2 bases from J, with 22 bases in between.

This clone was detected only a few times. The gene calls are TRBV2 and TRBJ1-2, with 7 bases lining up with TRBD1. In germline, CDR1 is SNHLY, CDR2 FYNNEI. Losses at the gene ends were 4 bases for V and 3 bases for J; bases not matched to a gene: 11. The CDR3 spans 16 residues. The CDR3 nucleotides read TGTGCCAGCAGTGTGAACAGGGGAGCATGGCACTATGGCTACACCTTC. This encodes CASSVNRGAWHYGYTF.

This sequence joins TRBV7-6 and TRBJ2-7, with TRBD2 matching 7 bases. Looked up from germline, CDR1 is SGHVS and CDR2 is FNYEAQ. This CDR3 spans 15 amino acids. The trim removed 1 base at V and 0 bases at J, leaving 3 bases unmatched. CDR3 sequence (DNA): TGTGCCAGCAGCTTAGTAGCGGGCCCCTCCTACGAGCAGTACTTC. It translates to CASSLVAGPSYEQYF. Combining the CDR3 with reference TRBV7-6 and TRBJ2-7 gives the whole variable domain GAGVSQSPRYKVTKRGQDVALRCDPISGHVSLYWYRQALGQGPEFLTYFNYEAQQDKSGLPNDRFSAERPEGSISTLTIQRTEQRDSAMYRCASSLVAGPSYEQYFGPGTRLTVT.

The rearrangement joins TRBV19 to TRBJ1-2; D unclear. CDR1 is LNHDA, CDR2 SQIVND, per germline (reference sequence). The CDR3 is 16 amino acids. Between the trimmed V and J ends, which lost 4 bases and 4 bases, there was a span of 19 bases. The CDR3 DNA reads as TGTGCCAGTAGTAACTTAACCCCCGGGATAAGCTATGGCTACACCTTC. This sequence encodes CASSNLTPGISYGYTF.

The J gene is TRBJ2-3, the V gene TRBV25-1; tentative D call: TRBD2 (6 bases). The germline V and J ends were trimmed by 4 bases and 6 bases, with 14 bases remaining between them. Germline lookup yields CDR1 MGHDK and CDR2 SYGVNS. The CDR3 has 14 residues. In nucleotides, the CDR3 is TGTGCCAGCAGTGGACTAGGGGCCCAGGATACGCAGTATTTT. Its protein product is CASSGLGAQDTQYF.

This chain connects TRBV18 to TRBJ2-1; 8 bases fit TRBD1. CDR3 length: 12 residues. The junction had 4 bases not matched to a gene; V was cut back by 3 bases and J by 12 bases. CDR1 and CDR2 from the germline V gene are KGHSH and LQKENI. CDR3 protein: CASSPIRGRQFF. In DNA form, the CDR3 reads TGTGCCAGCTCACCTATCAGGGGGCGGCAGTTCTTC.

The chain has TRBV5-1 and TRBJ2-3; D unresolved. The CDR3 is made up of 14 amino acids. CDR1 SGHRS and CDR2 YFSETQ come from the germline V gene. The V gene lost 2 bases and the J gene lost 6 bases, with 13 bases spanning the gap. The CDR3 nucleotides read TGCGCCAGCAGCTTCCTATCTGCCTCGGATACGCAGTATTTT. As protein: CASSFLSASDTQYF.

V gene TRBV2 combines with J gene TRBJ1-3, with TRBD1 as a possible D gene (5 bases). Germline V gene sequence: CDR1 SNHLY, CDR2 FYNNEI. V was pared by 3 bases and J by 0 bases, with 6 bases between. The CDR3 has 14 amino acids. This CDR3 is CASSETASGNTIYF. DNA for the CDR3: TGTGCCAGCAGTGAGACAGCCTCTGGAAACACCATATATTTT.

The chain couples TRBV7-2 to TRBJ2-7, with TRBD1 matching over 9 bases. The CDR3 consists of 15 residues. The germline CDR1 and CDR2 sequences are SGHTA and FQGNSA. V lost 1 base to trimming and J lost 4 bases; unmatched junction nucleotides: 5. CDR3 bases: TGTGCCAGCAGCTTAGACAGGGGGCTCCCTTACGAGCAGTACTTC. This codes for CASSLDRGLPYEQYF.

This clone was counted once. The chain employs TRBV10-3 and TRBJ2-3; maybe TRBD2 (6 bases). There are 15 residues in the CDR3. Germline V lookup: CDR1 ENHRY, CDR2 SYGVKD. V was cut by 4 bases and J by 2 bases, with 13 bases left in between. As DNA, the CDR3 is TGTGCCATCAGTGGGGCCGCGCGGGACACAGATACGCAGTATTTT. This codes for CAISGAARDTDTQYF.

The chain combines TRBV14 with TRBJ2-7; 8 positions match TRBD2. The V gene end was trimmed by 4 bases and the J gene end by 0 bases; junction bases not matched to a gene: 11. The V gene's germline CDR1 is SGHDN and CDR2 FVKESK. The CDR3 extends over 17 amino acids. CDR3 loop: CASSRISGVLSSYEQYF. CDR3 DNA: TGTGCCAGCAGCCGAATTAGCGGGGTCCTATCCTCCTACGAGCAGTACTTC. The variable domain in full, with the rest retrieved from reference TRBV14 and TRBJ2-7, is EAGVTQFPSHSVIEKGQTVTLRCDPISGHDNLYWYRRVMGKEIKFLLHFVKESKQDESGMPNNRFLAERTGGTYSTLKVQPAELEDSGVYFCASSRISGVLSSYEQYFGPGTRLTVT.

This chain connects TRBV2 to TRBJ1-2; TRBD1 matches at 9 bases. With V trimmed by 7 bases and J by 5 bases, 8 bases remained unmatched. The CDR3 spans 14 residues. The germline V gene encodes CDR1 SNHLY and CDR2 FYNNEI. The CDR3 nucleotides read TGTGCCAGCAATACCCCAGACAGGGGGTATGGCTACACCTTC. Its protein product is CASNTPDRGYGYTF.

The chain has TRBV5-1 and TRBJ1-4; possible D gene TRBD1, 6 bases. The CDR3 runs 14 residues. V dropped 2 bases and J dropped 6 bases, with 11 bases sitting between them. The germline gives CDR1 SGHRS, CDR2 YFSETQ. The CDR3 DNA is TGCGCCAGCAGCTTCAGGGGAATAGATGAAAAACTGTTTTTT. Translated, it gives CASSFRGIDEKLFF.

The CDR3 is CAISESGPPDQPQHF. The DNA for the CDR3 is TGTGCCATCAGTGAGTCGGGCCCACCGGATCAGCCCCAGCATTTT. This chain uses TRBV10-3 with TRBJ1-5; D not resolved. Trimming took 0 bases from V and 5 from J, leaving 11 bases between them. The CDR3 loop spans 15 amino acids. The germline CDR1 and CDR2 sequences are ENHRY and SYGVKD.

The J gene is TRBJ2-5, the V gene TRBV7-2; D may be TRBD2 (6 bases). The end of the DNA is better explained by TRBJ2-7, so the J call may be wrong. Per the germline V gene, CDR1 is SGHTA and CDR2 is FQGNSA. The CDR3 is 16 residues long. The CDR3 DNA follows: TGTGCCAGCAGCTCAAGGAGCGGGTCTCTCTCCTACGAGCAGTACTTC. It is translated as CASSSRSGSLSYEQYF.

This chain links TRBV6-5 with TRBJ1-1; a weak D match, TRBD1 (6 bases). CDR1 and CDR2 (germline): MNHEY, SVGAGI. The ends were cut back, 5 bases at V and 4 bases at J, with 17 bases in the middle. This CDR3 spans 15 amino acids. The CDR3 bases are TGTGCCAGCAGTCGAGGACAGCCGAGGGCCACTGAAGCTTTCTTT. Its translation is CASSRGQPRATEAFF.

V usage is TRBV7-2 and J usage is TRBJ1-1, with a possible D match to TRBD1 (6 bases). Trimming cost V 5 bases and J 7 bases, with 17 bases left between them. Germline CDR1 SGHTA, CDR2 FQGNSA. This CDR3 contains 14 residues. CDR3 DNA: TGTGCCAGCAGCCCGGCTCGGGACACGGGTGAAGCTTTCTTT. This translates into CASSPARDTGEAFF.

This chain connects TRBV18 to TRBJ1-2; tentative D call: TRBD1 (6 bases). The germline V and J ends were trimmed by 5 bases and 1 base, with 8 bases remaining between them. Germline V gene lookup returns CDR1 KGHSH and CDR2 LQKENI. The CDR3 spans 13 residues. The chain's CDR3 is CASSVDSNYGYTF. The CDR3 nucleotides read TGTGCCAGCTCAGTGGACAGTAACTATGGCTACACCTTC.

The CDR3 DNA reads TGTGCCAGCTCACCAAGACAGGGGGCCACTGAAGCTTTCTTT. This codes for CASSPRQGATEAFF. The chain employs TRBV18 and TRBJ1-1; 10 bases map to TRBD1. V shed 2 bases and J 4 bases; nucleotides not matched to a gene: 1. The germline V gene encodes CDR1 KGHSH and CDR2 LQKENI. The CDR3 covers 14 residues.